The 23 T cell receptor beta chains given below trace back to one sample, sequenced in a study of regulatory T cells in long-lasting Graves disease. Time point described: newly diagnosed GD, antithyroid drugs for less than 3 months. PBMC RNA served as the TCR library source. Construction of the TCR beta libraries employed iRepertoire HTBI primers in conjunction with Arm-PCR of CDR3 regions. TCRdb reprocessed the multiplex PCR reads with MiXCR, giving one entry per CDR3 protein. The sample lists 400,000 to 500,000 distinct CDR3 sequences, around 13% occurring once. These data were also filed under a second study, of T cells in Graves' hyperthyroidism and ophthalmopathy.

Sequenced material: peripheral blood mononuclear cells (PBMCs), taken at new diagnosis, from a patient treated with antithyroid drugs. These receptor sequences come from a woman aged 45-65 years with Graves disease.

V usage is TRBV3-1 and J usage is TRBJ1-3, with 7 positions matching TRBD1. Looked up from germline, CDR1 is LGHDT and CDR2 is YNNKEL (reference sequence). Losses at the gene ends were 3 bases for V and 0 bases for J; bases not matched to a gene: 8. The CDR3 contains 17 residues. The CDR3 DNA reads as TGTGCCAGCAGCCACCTGACAGGGCCCAGCTCTGGAAACACCATATATTTT. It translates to CASSHLTGPSSGNTIYF. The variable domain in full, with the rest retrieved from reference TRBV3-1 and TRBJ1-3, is DTAVSQTPKYLVTQMGNDKSIKCEQNLGHDTMYWYKQDSKKFLKIMFSYNNKELIINETVPNRFSPKSPDKAHLNLHINSLELGDSAVYFCASSHLTGPSSGNTIYFGEGSWLTVV.

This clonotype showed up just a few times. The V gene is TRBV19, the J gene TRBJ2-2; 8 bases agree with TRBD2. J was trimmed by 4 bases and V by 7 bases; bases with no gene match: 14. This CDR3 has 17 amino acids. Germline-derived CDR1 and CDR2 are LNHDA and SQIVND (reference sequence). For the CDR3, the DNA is TGTGCCAGTACTTATTCCGGGAGGGCGGGGGTCACCGGGGAGCTGTTTTTT. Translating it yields CASTYSGRAGVTGELFF.

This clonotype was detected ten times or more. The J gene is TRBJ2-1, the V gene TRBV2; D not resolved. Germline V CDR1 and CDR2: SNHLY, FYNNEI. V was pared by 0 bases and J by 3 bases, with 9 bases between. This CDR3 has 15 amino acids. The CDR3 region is CASSEAPTYYNEQFF. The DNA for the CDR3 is TGTGCCAGCAGTGAAGCTCCAACCTACTACAATGAGCAGTTCTTC.

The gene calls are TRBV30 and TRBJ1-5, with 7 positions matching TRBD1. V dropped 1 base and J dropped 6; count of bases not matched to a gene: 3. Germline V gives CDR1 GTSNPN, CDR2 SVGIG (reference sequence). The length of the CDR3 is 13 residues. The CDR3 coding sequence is TGTGCCTGGAGTGAGGGGGCGATTCAGCCCCAGCATTTT. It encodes CAWSEGAIQPQHF.

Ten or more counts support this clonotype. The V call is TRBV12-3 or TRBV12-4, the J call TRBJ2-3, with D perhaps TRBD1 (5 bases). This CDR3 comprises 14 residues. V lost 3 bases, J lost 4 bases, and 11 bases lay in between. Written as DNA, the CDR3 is TGTGCCAGCAGTTTCGGCAGGGTGTCAGATACGCAGTATTTT. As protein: CASSFGRVSDTQYF.

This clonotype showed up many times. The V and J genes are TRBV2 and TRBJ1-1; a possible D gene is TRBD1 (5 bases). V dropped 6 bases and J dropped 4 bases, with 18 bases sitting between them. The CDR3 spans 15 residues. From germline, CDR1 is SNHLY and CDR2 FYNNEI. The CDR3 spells CASRQTPSGGTEAFF. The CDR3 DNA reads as TGTGCCAGCAGACAGACTCCCTCGGGGGGCACTGAAGCTTTCTTT.

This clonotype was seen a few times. CDR3 region: CASSQVLLGRAKNIQYF. The CDR3 DNA is TGCGCCAGCAGCCAAGTCCTTCTGGGGAGGGCCAAAAACATTCAGTACTTC. The chain joins TRBV4-1 to TRBJ2-4; the D gene is possibly TRBD2 (6 bases). CDR3 length: 17 amino acids. Trimming cost V 1 base and J 1 base, with 14 bases left between them. Germline-derived CDR1 and CDR2 are MGHRA and YSYEKL.

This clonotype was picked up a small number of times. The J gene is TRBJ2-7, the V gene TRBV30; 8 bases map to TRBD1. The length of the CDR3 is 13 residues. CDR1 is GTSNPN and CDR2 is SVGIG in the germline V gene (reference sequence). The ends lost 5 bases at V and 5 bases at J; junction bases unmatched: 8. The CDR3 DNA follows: TGTGCCTGGCAAGGACAGGGCGGGCACGAGCAGTACTTC. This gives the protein CAWQGQGGHEQYF.

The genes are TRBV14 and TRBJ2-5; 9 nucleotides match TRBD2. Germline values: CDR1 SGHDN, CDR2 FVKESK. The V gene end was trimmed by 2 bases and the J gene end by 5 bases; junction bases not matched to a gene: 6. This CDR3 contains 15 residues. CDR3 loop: CASSQWTSAYETQYF. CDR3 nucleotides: TGTGCCAGCAGCCAATGGACTAGCGCCTATGAGACCCAGTACTTC. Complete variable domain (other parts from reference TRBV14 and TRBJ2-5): EAGVTQFPSHSVIEKGQTVTLRCDPISGHDNLYWYRRVMGKEIKFLLHFVKESKQDESGMPNNRFLAERTGGTYSTLKVQPAELEDSGVYFCASSQWTSAYETQYFGPGTRLLVL.

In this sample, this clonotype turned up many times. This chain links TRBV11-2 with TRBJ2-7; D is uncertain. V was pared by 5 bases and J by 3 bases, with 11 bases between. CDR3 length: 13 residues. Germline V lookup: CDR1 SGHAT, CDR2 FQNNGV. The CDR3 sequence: CASSPRVNYEQYF. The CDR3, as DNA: TGTGCCAGCAGCCCTCGCGTGAACTACGAGCAGTACTTC.

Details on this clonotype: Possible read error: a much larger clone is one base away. CDR3 sequence (DNA): TGTGCCAGCAGTTCCAACAGGGGCGGTGGCCACACCTTC. This sequence encodes CASSSNRGGGHTF. V usage is TRBV27 and J usage is TRBJ1-2, with 7 nucleotides matching TRBD1. The CDR3 totals 13 residues. Germline assignment: CDR1 MNHEY and CDR2 SMNVEV (reference sequence).

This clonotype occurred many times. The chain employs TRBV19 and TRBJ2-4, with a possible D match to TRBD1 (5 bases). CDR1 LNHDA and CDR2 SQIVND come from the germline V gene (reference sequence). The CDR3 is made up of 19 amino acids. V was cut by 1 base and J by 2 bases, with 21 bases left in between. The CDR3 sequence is CASSIGPLRARASKNIQYF. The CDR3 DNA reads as TGTGCCAGTAGTATAGGGCCGCTCAGGGCCAGGGCCTCCAAAAACATTCAGTACTTC.

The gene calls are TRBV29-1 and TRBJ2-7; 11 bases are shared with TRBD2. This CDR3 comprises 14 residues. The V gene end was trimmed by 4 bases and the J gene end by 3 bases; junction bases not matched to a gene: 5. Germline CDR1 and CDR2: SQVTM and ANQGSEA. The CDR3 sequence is CSVVTSGEIYEQYF. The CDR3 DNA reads TGCAGCGTTGTGACTAGCGGGGAGATCTACGAGCAGTACTTC.

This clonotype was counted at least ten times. The CDR3: CASSWGTGNTGELFF. The CDR3 region has the DNA TGTGCCAGCAGTTGGGGGACAGGGAATACCGGGGAGCTGTTTTTT. The rearrangement links TRBV28 to TRBJ2-2, with TRBD1 matching over 9 bases. The J segment lost 5 bases and the V segment lost 4 bases, leaving 5 bases of the junction unmatched. The CDR3 is 15 amino acids. CDR1 MDHEN and CDR2 SYDVKM come from the germline V gene.

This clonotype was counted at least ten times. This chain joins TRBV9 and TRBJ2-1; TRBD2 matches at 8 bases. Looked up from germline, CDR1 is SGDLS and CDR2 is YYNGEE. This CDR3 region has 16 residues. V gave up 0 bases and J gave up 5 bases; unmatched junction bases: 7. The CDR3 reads CASSVGIAGFDNEQFF. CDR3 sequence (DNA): TGTGCCAGCAGCGTAGGAATAGCGGGATTTGACAATGAGCAGTTCTTC.

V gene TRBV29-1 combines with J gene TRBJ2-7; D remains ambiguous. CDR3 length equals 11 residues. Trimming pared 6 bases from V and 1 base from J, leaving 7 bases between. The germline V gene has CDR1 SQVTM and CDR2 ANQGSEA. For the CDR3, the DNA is TGCAGCGTAACAGTGTCCTACGAGCAGTACTTC. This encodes CSVTVSYEQYF.

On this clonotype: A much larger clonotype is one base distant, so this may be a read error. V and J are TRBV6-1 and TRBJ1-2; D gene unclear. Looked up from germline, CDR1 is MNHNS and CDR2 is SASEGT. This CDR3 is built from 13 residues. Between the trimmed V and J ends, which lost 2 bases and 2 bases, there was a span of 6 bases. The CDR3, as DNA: TGTGCCAGCAGTGAAACAGAAAACTATGGCTACACCTTC. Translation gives CASSETENYGYTF.

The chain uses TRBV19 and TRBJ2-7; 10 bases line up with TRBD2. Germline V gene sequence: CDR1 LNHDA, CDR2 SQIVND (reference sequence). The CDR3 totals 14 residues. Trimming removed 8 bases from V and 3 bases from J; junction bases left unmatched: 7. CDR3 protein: CASSSGTSVYEQYF. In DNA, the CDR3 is TGTGCCAGTTCCTCCGGGACTAGCGTCTACGAGCAGTACTTC.

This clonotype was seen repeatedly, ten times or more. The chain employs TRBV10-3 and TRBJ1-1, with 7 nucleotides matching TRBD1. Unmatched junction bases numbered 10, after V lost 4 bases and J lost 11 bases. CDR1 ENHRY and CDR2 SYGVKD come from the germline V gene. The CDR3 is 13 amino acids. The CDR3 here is CAISGDTGTAAFF. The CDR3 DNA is TGTGCCATCAGTGGGGATACCGGGACAGCCGCTTTCTTT.

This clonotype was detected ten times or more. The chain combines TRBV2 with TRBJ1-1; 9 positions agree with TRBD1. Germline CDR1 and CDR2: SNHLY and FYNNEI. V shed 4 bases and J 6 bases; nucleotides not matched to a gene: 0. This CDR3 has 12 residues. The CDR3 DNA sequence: TGTGCCAGCAGTGGGACAGGGGCTGAAGCTTTCTTT. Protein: CASSGTGAEAFF.

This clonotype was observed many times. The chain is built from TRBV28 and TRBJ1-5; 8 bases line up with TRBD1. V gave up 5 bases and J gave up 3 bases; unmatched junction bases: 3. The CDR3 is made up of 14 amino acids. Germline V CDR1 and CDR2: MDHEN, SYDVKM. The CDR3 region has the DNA TGTGCCAGCAGTAACAGGGGGTTCAATCAGCCCCAGCATTTT. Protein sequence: CASSNRGFNQPQHF.

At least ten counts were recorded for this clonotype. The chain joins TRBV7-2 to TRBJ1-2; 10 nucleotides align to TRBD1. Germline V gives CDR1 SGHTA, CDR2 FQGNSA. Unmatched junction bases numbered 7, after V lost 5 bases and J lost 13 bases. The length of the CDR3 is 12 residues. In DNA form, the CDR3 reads TGTGCCAGCAGCATAAGACAGGGGGCGCCCACCTTC. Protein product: CASSIRQGAPTF.

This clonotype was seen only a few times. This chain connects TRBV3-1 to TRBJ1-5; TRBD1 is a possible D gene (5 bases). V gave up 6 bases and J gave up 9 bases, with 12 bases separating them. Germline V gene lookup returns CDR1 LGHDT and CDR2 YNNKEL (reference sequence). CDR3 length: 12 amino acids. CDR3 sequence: CASSIKRGPQHF. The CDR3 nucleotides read TGTGCCAGCAGTATAAAGAGGGGGCCCCAGCATTTT.